The present entry profiles one TCR beta chain with its context. Antigen unknown. This entry belongs to a study of cytomegalovirus exposure and HLA in healthy donors. Whole-study results and caveats: TCR beta sequences reportedly predicted the HLA-A and HLA-B alleles of most subjects accurately. Donors were assumed by presence/absence analyses to have roughly uniform sequencing depth. Some V segments could not be told apart, so they were left out, TRBV6-2 and TRBV6-3 among them.

Germline CDR1 reads KGHSH; CDR2 reads LQKENI. The CDR3 length is 14 residues. Deletions cut 3 bases from V and 1 base from J, with 6 bases between. 13 Jbeta primers and 60 Vbeta primers were used for the PCR. Generated by immunoSEQ multiplex PCR, the TCRdb table keeps only in-frame clones and is missing some. Among over 200,000 clones listed, 70% to 85% were seen once. Sequenced: PBMCs. The chain couples TRBV18 to TRBJ2-2; D is unresolved. This clonotype was obtained from a woman aged 40-49 years in good health and CMV-seronegative. Written as DNA, the CDR3 is TGTGCCAGCTCACCCCCGGGGAACACCGGGGAGCTGTTTTTT. It encodes CASSPPGNTGELFF.